This record concerns one TCR beta chain sequence. The data originate from a study of T-cell memory formation after mild COVID-19. TCR alpha and TCR beta cDNA libraries carrying sample barcodes and UMIs came from 5'RACE with constant-segment primers. TCRdb reprocessed the 5' RACE reads with MiXCR, giving one entry per CDR3 protein. The sample lists around 200,000 distinct CDR3 sequences, about a fifth occurring once. CDR3 length equals 12 residues. In germline, CDR1 is MNHNY, CDR2 SVGAGI (reference sequence). The germline V and J ends were trimmed by 2 bases and 8 bases, with 9 bases remaining between them.

This clonotype was sampled from an adult woman who had mild COVID-19 (a few samples of this study predate the infection). Cell type and time point are not known. The rearrangement joins TRBV6-6 to TRBJ1-1; D ambiguous. The sample comprised PBMCs or a T cell subset sorted from them (not recorded which). In DNA, the CDR3 is TGTGCCAGCAGTTACGGTGGGGAAGAAGCTTTCTTT. Its translation: CASSYGGEEAFF.